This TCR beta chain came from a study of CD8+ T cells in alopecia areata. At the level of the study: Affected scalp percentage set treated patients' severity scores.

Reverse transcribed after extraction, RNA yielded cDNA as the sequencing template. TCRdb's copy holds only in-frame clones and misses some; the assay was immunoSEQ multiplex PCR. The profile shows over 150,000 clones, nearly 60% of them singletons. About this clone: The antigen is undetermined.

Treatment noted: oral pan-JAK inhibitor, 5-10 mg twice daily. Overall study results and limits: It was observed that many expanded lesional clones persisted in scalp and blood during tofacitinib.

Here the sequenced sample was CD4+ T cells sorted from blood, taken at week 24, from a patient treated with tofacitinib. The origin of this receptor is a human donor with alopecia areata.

CDR3 DNA: TGCGCCAGCAGCGGGGGGGACGGCCTCTCCTACGAGCAGTACTTC. Its translation: CASSGGDGLSYEQYF. The gene calls are TRBV5-1 and TRBJ2-7; 7 bases fit TRBD2. Germline CDR1 SGHRS, CDR2 YFSETQ. The CDR3 runs to 15 residues. V lost 4 bases, J lost 0 bases, and 7 bases stayed unmatched.